The entry below describes one T cell receptor (beta chain). Trimming cost V 5 bases and J 9 bases; bases outside gene matches: 5. The CDR3 is 13 amino acids. Germline values: CDR1 LNHDA, CDR2 SQIVND (reference sequence). This record belongs to a study of blood T cell repertoires in COVID-19. Study details: From the United States, Italy and Spain came samples of acute and convalescent COVID-19. From T cells, B-cell-depleted T cells, or PBMCs came the material, which was cDNA or gDNA.

Per the original methods: Scientists estimated how many nucleated cells there were by amplifying reference gene primers. The method was immunoSEQ multiplex PCR; TCRdb's version includes in-frame clones alone and lacks a portion of them. V, J and clone size were drawn from that table, and D and trimming were deduced from the DNA. The repertoire holds about 70,000 clones, with over 70% as singletons. The chain links TRBV19 to TRBJ2-4; 9 bases fit TRBD2. The sequence was obtained from a man in his sixties or seventies who had recovered from COVID-19. Sequenced sample: peripheral blood. CDR3 region: CASSGGLAGIQYF. CDR3 DNA: TGTGCCAGTAGTGGGGGACTAGCAGGCATTCAGTACTTC.